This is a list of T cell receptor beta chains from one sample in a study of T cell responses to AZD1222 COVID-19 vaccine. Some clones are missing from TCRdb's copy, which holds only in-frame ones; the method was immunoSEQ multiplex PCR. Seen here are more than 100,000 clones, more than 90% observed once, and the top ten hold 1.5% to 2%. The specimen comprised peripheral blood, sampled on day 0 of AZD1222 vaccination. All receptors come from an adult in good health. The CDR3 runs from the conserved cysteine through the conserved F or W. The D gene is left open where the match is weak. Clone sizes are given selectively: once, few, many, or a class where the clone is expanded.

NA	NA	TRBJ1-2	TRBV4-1	CASSQGLRGGANYGYTF	TGCGCCAGCAGCCAAGGACTGCGTGGTGGAGCTAACTATGGCTACACCTTC
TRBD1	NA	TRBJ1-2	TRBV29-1	CSDRQGDYGYTF	TGCAGCGACCGACAGGGTGACTATGGCTACACCTTC
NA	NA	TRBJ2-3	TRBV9	CASSVDQDTDTQYF	TGTGCCAGCAGCGTAGACCAGGACACAGATACGCAGTATTTT
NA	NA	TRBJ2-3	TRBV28	CASSLWGKGTDTQYF	TGTGCCAGCAGTTTATGGGGGAAGGGTACGGATACGCAGTATTTT
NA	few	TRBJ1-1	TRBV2	CASSPFTEAFF	TGTGCCAGCAGTCCGTTTACTGAAGCTTTCTTT
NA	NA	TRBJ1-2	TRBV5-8	CASSTDPASYGYTF	TGTGCCAGCAGCACCGACCCCGCCTCCTATGGCTACACCTTC
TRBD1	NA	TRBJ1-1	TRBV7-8	CASIDWTGAMNTEAFF	TGTGCCAGCATCGACTGGACAGGCGCCATGAACACTGAAGCTTTCTTT
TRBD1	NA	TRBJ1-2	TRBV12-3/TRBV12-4	CASSWTGGYTF	TGTGCCAGCAGTTGGACAGGCGGCTACACCTTC
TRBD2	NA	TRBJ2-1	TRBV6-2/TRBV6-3	CASSTKSSGSRNEQFF	TGTGCCAGCAGCACCAAGTCTAGCGGGAGTAGAAATGAGCAGTTCTTC
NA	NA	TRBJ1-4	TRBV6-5	CASSYSGAREKLFF	TGTGCCAGCAGTTATTCTGGAGCCCGTGAAAAACTGTTTTTT
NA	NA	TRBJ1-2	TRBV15	CATSSTGTLTFGYTF	TGTGCCACCAGCAGCACAGGGACGCTAACTTTTGGCTACACCTTC
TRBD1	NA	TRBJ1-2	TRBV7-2	CASSPIRQGGYTF	TGTGCCAGCAGCCCCATCCGACAGGGTGGCTACACCTTC
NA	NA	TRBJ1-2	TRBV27	CASRPGGVVTNYGYTF	TGTGCCAGCAGACCCGGTGGGGTAGTGACTAACTATGGCTACACCTTC
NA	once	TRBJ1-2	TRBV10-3	CAISEFRGDNNYGYTF	TGTGCCATCAGTGAGTTTCGGGGAGACAATAACTATGGCTACACCTTC
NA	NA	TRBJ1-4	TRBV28	CASSETGTWAEKLFF	TGTGCCAGCAGTGAGACCGGGACTTGGGCTGAAAAACTGTTTTTT